This TCR beta chain was found in a study of CD8 T cells in ankylosing spondylitis. The study, taken as a whole, reports: A TCR beta motif made of fewer than ten highly homologous variants seemed typical of ankylosing spondylitis blood. With a CD8+ phenotype, disease-linked clones were relatively rare in peripheral blood.

About this clonotype itself: Its antigen is currently unknown.

Germline CDR1 is ENHRY and CDR2 is SYGVKD. V lost 4 bases, J lost 4 bases, and 11 bases lay in between. The CDR3 covers 14 residues. TCRdb re-derived calls from the 5' RACE reads in MiXCR, one entry per CDR3 protein. The profile covers 450,000 to 550,000 distinct CDR3 sequences, with roughly 5% appearing a single time and approximately 4% taken by the ten largest. This TCR derives from a male donor with ankylosing spondylitis. The rearrangement links TRBV10-3 to TRBJ2-1; tentatively, D is TRBD2 (5 bases). Sequencing was done on a sample of blood, either unsorted or a sorted T cell fraction (not recorded which). The CDR3: CAISAPDSYNEQFF. CDR3 in DNA: TGTGCCATCAGTGCCCCGGACTCTTACAATGAGCAGTTCTTC.